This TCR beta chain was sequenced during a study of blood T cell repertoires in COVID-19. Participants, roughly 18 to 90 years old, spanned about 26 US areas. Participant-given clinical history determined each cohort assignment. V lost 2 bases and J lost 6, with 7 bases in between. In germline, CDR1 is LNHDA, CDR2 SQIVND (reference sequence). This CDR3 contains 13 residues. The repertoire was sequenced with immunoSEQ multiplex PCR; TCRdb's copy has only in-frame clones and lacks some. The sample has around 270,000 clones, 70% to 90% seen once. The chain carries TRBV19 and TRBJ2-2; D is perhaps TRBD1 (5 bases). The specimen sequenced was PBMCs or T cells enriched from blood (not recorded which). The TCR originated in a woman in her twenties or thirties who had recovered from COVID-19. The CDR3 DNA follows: TGTGCCAGTAGTATATCAGGGCCCGGGGAGCTGTTTTTT. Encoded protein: CASSISGPGELFF.